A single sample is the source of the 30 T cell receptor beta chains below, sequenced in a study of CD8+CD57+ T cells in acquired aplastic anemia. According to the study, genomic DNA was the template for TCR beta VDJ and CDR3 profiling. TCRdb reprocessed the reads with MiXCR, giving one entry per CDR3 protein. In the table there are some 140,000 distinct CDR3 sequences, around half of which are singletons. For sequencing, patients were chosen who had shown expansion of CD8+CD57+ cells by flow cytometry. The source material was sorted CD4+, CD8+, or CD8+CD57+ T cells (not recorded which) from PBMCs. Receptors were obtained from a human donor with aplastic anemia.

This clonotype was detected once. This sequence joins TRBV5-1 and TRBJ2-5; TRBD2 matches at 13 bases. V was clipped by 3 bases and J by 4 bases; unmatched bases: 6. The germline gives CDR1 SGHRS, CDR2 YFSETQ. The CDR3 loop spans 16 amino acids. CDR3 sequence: CASSSGLAGRGETQYF. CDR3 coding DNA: TGCGCCAGCAGCTCGGGACTAGCGGGGAGGGGAGAGACCCAGTACTTC.

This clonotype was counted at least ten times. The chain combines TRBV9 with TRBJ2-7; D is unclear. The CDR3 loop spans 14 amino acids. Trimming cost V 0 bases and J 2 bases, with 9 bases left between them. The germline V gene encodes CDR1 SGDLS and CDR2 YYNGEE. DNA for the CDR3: TGTGCCAGCAGCGTAGAAACGGAAACCTACGAGCAGTACTTC. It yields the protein CASSVETETYEQYF.

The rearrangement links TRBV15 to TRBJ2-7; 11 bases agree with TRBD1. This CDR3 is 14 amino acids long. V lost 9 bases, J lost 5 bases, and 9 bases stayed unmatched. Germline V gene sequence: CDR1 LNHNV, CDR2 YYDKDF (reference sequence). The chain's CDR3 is CATTGTGGFNEQYF. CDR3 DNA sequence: TGTGCCACGACAGGGACAGGGGGATTCAACGAGCAGTACTTC.

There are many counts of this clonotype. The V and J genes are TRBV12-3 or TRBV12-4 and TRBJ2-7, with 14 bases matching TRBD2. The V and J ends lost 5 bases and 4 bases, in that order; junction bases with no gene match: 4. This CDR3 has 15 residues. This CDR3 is CASSTTSGGGYEQYF. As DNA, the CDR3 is TGTGCCAGCAGTACGACTAGCGGGGGGGGGTACGAGCAGTACTTC.

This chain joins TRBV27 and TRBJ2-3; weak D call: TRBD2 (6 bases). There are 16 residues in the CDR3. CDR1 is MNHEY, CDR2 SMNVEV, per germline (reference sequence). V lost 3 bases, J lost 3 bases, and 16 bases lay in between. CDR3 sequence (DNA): TGTGCCAGCAGTTTCGAAAATCGCGGGGTAACAGATACGCAGTATTTT. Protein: CASSFENRGVTDTQYF.

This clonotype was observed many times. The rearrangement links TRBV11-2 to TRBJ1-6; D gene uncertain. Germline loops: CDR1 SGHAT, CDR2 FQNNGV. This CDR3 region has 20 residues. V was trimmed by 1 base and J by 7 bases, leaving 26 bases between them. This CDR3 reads CASSLGGDLAKRIPNSPLHF. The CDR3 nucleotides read TGTGCCAGCAGCTTAGGGGGAGATTTGGCTAAAAGGATACCCAATTCACCCCTCCACTTT.

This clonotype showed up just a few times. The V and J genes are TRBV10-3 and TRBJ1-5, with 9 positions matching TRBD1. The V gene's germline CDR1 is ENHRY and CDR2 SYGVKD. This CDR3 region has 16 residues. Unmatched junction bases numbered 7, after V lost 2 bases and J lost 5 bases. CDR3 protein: CAISENTGGVDQPQHF. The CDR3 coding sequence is TGTGCCATCAGTGAGAATACAGGGGGCGTTGATCAGCCCCAGCATTTT.

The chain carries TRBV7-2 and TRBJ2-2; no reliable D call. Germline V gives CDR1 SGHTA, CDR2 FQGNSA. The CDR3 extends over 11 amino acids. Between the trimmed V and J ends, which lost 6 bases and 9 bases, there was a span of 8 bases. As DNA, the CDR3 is TGTGCCAGCAGTTTGATGCGGGAGCTGTTTTTT. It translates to CASSLMRELFF. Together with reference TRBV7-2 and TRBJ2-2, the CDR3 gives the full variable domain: GAGVSQSPSNKVTEKGKDVELRCDPISGHTALYWYRQSLGQGLEFLIYFQGNSAPDKSGLPSDRFSAERTGGSVSTLTIQRTQQEDSAVYLCASSLMRELFFGEGSRLTVL.

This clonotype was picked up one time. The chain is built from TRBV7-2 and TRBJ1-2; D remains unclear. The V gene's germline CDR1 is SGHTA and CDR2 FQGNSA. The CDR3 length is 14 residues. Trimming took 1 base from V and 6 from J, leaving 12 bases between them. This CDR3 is CASSLDVVPNGYTF. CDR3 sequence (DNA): TGTGCCAGCAGCTTAGACGTAGTCCCTAATGGCTACACCTTC.

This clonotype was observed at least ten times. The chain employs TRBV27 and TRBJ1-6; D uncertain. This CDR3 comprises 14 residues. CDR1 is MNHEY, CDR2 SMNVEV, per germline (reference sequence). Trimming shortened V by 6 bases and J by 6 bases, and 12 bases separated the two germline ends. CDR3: CASRGTFLNSPLHF. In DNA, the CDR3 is TGTGCCAGCAGGGGAACATTCCTTAATTCACCCCTCCACTTT.

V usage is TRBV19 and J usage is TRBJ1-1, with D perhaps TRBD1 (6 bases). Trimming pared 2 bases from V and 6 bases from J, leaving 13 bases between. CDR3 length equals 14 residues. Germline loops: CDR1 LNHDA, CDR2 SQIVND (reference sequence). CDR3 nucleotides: TGTGCCAGTAGTATACTTGGGGGGGCACCTGAAGCTTTCTTT. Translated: CASSILGGAPEAFF.

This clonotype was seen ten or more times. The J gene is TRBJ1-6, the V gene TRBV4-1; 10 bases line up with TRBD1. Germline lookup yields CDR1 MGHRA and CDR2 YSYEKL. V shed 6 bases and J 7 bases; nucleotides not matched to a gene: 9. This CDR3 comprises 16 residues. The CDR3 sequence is CASSLSDRGRNSPLHF. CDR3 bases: TGCGCCAGCAGTCTCTCAGACAGGGGGCGAAATTCACCCCTCCACTTT.

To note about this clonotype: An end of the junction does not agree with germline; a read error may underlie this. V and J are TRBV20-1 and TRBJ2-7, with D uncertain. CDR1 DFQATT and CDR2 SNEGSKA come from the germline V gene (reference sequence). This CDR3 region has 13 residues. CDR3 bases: TGCAGTGCTAGAGAAAGGAGCTCCTACGAGCAGCACTTC. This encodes CSARERSSYEQHF.

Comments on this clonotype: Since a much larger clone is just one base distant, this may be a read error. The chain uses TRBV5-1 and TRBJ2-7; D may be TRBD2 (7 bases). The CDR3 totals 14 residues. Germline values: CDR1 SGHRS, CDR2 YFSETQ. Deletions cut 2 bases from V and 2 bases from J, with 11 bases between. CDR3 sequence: CASSFHGGPYEQYF. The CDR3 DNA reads TGCGCCAGCAGCTTTCACGGGGGGCCCTACGAGCAGTACTTC.

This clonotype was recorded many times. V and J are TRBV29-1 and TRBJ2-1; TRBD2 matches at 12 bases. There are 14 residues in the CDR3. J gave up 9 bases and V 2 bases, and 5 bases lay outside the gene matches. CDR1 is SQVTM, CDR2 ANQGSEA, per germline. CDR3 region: CSVELAGGGGEQFF. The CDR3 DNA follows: TGCAGCGTTGAACTAGCGGGGGGGGGAGGTGAGCAGTTCTTC.

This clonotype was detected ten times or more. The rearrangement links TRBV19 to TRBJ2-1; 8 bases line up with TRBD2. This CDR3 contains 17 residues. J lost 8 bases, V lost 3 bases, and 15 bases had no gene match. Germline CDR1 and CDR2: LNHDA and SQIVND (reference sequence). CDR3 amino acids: CASSIKFSIAGWDEQFF. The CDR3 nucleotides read TGTGCCAGTAGTATTAAATTCTCGATAGCGGGGTGGGATGAGCAGTTCTTC.

CDR3 sequence (DNA): TGTGCCAGTAGTACAGCGGGACTGTCCTCCTACGAGCAGTACTTC. Translation: CASSTAGLSSYEQYF. The J gene is TRBJ2-7, the V gene TRBV19; 7 positions agree with TRBD2. Germline V gene sequence: CDR1 LNHDA, CDR2 SQIVND (reference sequence). J lost 0 bases, V lost 4 bases, and 6 bases had no gene match. The CDR3 runs to 15 residues.

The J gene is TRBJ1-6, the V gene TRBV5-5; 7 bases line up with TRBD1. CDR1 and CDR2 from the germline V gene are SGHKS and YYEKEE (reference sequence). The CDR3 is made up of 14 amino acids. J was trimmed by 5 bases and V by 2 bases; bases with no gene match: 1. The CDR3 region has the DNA TGTGCCAGCAGCTTCACAGGGGATAATTCACCCCTCCACTTT. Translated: CASSFTGDNSPLHF.

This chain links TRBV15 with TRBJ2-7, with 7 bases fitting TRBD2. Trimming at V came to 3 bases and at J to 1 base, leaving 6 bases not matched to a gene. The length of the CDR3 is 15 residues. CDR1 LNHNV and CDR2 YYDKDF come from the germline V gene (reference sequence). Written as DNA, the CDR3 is TGTGCCACCAGCAGTGTGGGGGGGTCTTCCTACGAGCAGTACTTC. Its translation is CATSSVGGSSYEQYF.

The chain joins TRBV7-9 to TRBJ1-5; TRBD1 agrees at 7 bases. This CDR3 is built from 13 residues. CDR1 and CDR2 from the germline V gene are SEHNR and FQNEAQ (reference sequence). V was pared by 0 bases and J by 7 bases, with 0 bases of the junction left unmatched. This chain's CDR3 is CASSLAGGQPQHF. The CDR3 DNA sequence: TGTGCCAGCAGCTTAGCAGGGGGCCAGCCCCAGCATTTT.

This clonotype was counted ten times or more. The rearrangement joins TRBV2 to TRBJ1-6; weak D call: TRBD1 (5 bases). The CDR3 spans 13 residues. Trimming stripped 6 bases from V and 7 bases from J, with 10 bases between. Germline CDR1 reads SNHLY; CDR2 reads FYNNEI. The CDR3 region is CASSGGDNSPLHF. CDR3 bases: TGTGCCAGCAGCGGGGGGGACAATTCACCCCTCCACTTT.

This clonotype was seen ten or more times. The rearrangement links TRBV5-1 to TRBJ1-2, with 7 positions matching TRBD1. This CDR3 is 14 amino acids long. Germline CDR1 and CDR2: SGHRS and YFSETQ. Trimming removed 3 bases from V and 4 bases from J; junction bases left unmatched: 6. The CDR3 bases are TGCGCCAGCAGCTCGGGGAGGGACAGCTATGGCTACACCTTC. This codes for CASSSGRDSYGYTF. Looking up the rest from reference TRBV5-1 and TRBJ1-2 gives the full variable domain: KAGVTQTPRYLIKTRGQQVTLSCSPISGHRSVSWYQQTPGQGLQFLFEYFSETQRNKGNFPGRFSGRQFSNSRSEMNVSTLELGDSALYLCASSSGRDSYGYTFGSGTRLTVV.

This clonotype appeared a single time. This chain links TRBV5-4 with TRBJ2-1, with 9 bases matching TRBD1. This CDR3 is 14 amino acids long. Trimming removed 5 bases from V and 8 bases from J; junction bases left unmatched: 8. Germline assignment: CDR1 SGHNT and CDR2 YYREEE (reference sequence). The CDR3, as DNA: TGTGCCAGCAGGGGACAGGGCCTAATGGATGAGCAGTTCTTC. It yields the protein CASRGQGLMDEQFF.

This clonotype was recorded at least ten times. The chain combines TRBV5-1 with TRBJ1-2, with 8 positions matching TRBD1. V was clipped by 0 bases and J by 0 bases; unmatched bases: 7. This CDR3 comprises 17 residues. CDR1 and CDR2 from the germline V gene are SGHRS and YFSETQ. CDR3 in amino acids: CASSLGDRLSTNYGYTF. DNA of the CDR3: TGCGCCAGCAGCTTGGGGGACAGGCTGTCTACTAACTATGGCTACACCTTC.

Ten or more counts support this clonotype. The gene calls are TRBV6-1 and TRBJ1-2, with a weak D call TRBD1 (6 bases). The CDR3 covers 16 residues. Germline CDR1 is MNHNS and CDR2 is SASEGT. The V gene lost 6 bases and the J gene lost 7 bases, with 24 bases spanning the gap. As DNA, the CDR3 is TGTGCCAGCAGACTCAGTATAACAGGGAGGGAGAGTGGCTACACCTTC. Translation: CASRLSITGRESGYTF.

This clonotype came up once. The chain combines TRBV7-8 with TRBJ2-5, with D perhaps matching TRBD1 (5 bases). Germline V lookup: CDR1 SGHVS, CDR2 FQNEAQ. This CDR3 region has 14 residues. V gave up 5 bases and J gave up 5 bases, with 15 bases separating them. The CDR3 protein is CASSLPDSGETQYF. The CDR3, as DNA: TGTGCCAGCAGCCTCCCCGACAGTGGCGAGACCCAGTACTTC. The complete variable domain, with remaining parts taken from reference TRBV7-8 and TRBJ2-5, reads GAGVSQSPRYKVAKRGQDVALRCDPISGHVSLFWYQQALGQGPEFLTYFQNEAQLDKSGLPSDRFFAERPEGSVSTLKIQRTQQEDSAVYLCASSLPDSGETQYFGPGTRLLVL.

CDR3 bases: TGTGCCAGCAGCCACCGTACCTCAATTAGCGAGCAGTACTTC. Translating gives CASSHRTSISEQYF. The chain is built from TRBV10-3 and TRBJ2-7; the D is unclear. The CDR3 length is 14 residues. Germline-derived CDR1 and CDR2 are ENHRY and SYGVKD. Trimming took off 10 bases at V and 6 bases at J, with 22 bases between the two ends.

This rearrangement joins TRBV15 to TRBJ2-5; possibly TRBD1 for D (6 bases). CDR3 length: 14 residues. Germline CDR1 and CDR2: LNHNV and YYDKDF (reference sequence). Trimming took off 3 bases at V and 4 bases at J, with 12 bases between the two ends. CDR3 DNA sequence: TGTGCCACCAGCAGTTACGTCAGGGGAGAGACCCAGTACTTC. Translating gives CATSSYVRGETQYF.

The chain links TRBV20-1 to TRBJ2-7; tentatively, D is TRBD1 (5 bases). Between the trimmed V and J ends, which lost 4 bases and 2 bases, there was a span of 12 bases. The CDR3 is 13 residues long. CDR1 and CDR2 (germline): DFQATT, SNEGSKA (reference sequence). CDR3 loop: CSATRQLPYEQYF. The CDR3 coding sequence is TGCAGTGCTACCAGACAGCTACCCTACGAGCAGTACTTC.

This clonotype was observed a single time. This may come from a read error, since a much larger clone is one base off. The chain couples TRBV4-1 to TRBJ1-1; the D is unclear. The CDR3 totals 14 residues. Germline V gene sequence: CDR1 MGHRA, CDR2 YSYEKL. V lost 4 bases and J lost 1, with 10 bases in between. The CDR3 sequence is CASSPGKENTEAFF. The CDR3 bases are TGCGCCAGCAGCCCCGGCAAAGAGAACACTGAAGCTTTCTTT.